A selection of T cell receptor beta chains follows, all from one sample in a study of radiotherapy plus CTLA-4 blockade in lung cancer. Clones were read by immunoSEQ multiplex PCR, and TCRdb kept only the in-frame ones, dropping some. The sample includes about 110,000 clones, around 85% of them seen just once. Sequences were derived from peripheral blood, sampled from a patient treated with radiotherapy plus ipilimumab. The origin of the receptors is a human donor with non-small cell lung cancer that progressed on radiotherapy plus ipilimumab. Some clones in this sample may be carry-over from other donors' samples. CDR3s include the opening cysteine and the closing phenylalanine or tryptophan. A D gene is named only where the DNA matches it firmly. Rows give clone size only sometimes, using once, few, many, or a class for an expanded clone.

TRBV6-1	.	TRBJ1-6	.	TGTGCCAGCTCCCCAGAAGGGGGATTGTCACCCCTCCACTTT	CASSPEGGLSPLHF
TRBV18	.	TRBJ2-5	.	TGTGCCAGCTCACCGGGACTTTTAGAGACCCAGTACTTC	CASSPGLLETQYF
TRBV11-2	.	TRBJ2-1	TRBD1	TGTGCCAGCAGCCGACAGGGTAGGAGTGAGCAGTTCTTC	CASSRQGRSEQFF
TRBV5-6	.	TRBJ1-4	.	TGTGCCAGCAGCTCGACAGCTTTGGGGAAACTGTTTTTT	CASSSTALGKLFF
TRBV5-1	.	TRBJ1-1	TRBD1	TGCGCCAGCAGCTTGGCTAACAGGGGGAACACTGAAGCTTTCTTT	CASSLANRGNTEAFF
TRBV2	.	TRBJ2-1	.	TGTGCCAGCAGTGACAGGGGAAATGAGCAGTTCTTC	CASSDRGNEQFF
TRBV7-9	.	TRBJ2-3	.	TGTGCCAGCAGCTTAGTACCGACAGATACGCAGTATTTT	CASSLVPTDTQYF
TRBV5-1	.	TRBJ1-1	.	TGCGCCAGCAGCCTCAGGACGGGGAACACTGAAGCTTTCTTT	CASSLRTGNTEAFF
TRBV19	.	TRBJ2-7	.	TGTGCCAGTAATGACGGGATCTCAACGGGGGAGCAGTACTTC	CASNDGISTGEQYF
TRBV5-1	.	TRBJ2-2	TRBD2	TGCGCCAGCAGCCTGACACTAGCGGGGGGCACCGGGGAGCTGTTTTTT	CASSLTLAGGTGELFF
TRBV19	.	TRBJ2-7	TRBD2	TGTGCCAGTAGTATTATTGCTTCGGGAGGCGAGCAGTACTTC	CASSIIASGGEQYF
TRBV7-8	.	TRBJ1-2	.	TGTGCCAGCAGCTTCTCAGGGGAGGGAAACTATGGCTACACCTTC	CASSFSGEGNYGYTF
TRBV18	.	TRBJ1-1	.	TGTGCCAGCTCACCACCTACTACAGAGAACACTGAAGCTTTCTTT	CASSPPTTENTEAFF
TRBV7-9	.	TRBJ2-5	.	TGTGCCAGCAGCTTACCTTACGGGGGGCCGGGAGAGACCCAGTACTTC	CASSLPYGGPGETQYF
TRBV23-1	once	TRBJ1-2	.	TGCGCCAACGAAACCGGGCCACCAAGATATGGCTACACCTTC	CANETGPPRYGYTF
TRBV7-2	.	TRBJ2-7	.	TGTGCCAGCAGCCCGACCGGGGGCTACGAGCAGTACTTC	CASSPTGGYEQYF